This T cell receptor (beta chain) was identified in a study of Ad26.COV2.S vaccination and SARS-CoV-2 variants. Study overall: Each vaccinee took Ad26.COV2.S intramuscularly, once or twice 56 days apart.

The treatment was: some 20 received Ad26.COV2.S at low or high dose, single or two shots; roughly five received placebo; per-sample allocation not given. Sampling occurred on day 63 after the first vaccine or placebo injection. CDR1 is SGHVS, CDR2 FQNEAQ, per germline. The CDR3 is 11 residues long. Between the trimmed V and J ends, which lost 3 bases and 7 bases, there was a span of 4 bases. With regard to this clone: Additional DNA sequences in this sample encode the identical CDR3.

Using immunoSEQ multiplex PCR, the repertoire was profiled, and TCRdb retains in-frame clones only, with some absent. The sample carries a few hundred thousand clones, around 87% recorded once. The receptor's source is a person between 18 and 60 years old who received the Ad26.COV2.S COVID-19 vaccine or a placebo. The V gene is TRBV7-8, the J gene TRBJ2-1; D remains unclear. The sequencing used peripheral blood, collected in a trial of Ad26.COV2.S vaccine versus placebo. CDR3 coding DNA: TGTGCCAGCAGCTTCCGGAATGAGCAGTTCTTC. Its protein is CASSFRNEQFF.